The clone carrying this TCR beta chain was seen once. The data originate from a study of blood T cell repertoires in COVID-19. In the study overall: Sites in the United States, Italy and Spain provided acute and convalescent COVID-19 samples. PBMCs, B-cell-depleted T cells, or T cells were the source of the cDNA or gDNA that made up the material.

This table comes from immunoSEQ multiplex PCR, and its TCRdb copy is limited to in-frame clones, with some not included. The sample contains approximately 91,000 clones, about 77% of which appear only once. The sequence was collected from a woman aged 80 or over with acute or convalescent COVID-19. The material sequenced was peripheral blood.

The CDR3: CAWSPTSSNEQFF. In DNA form, the CDR3 reads TGTGCCTGGAGTCCAACTAGTAGCAATGAGCAGTTCTTC. The J gene is TRBJ2-1, the V gene TRBV30, with D possibly being TRBD2 (5 bases). Trimming took 2 bases from V and 6 from J, leaving 11 bases between them. CDR1 GTSNPN and CDR2 SVGIG come from the germline V gene (reference sequence). The CDR3 consists of 13 residues. Full variable domain (remainder filled in from reference TRBV30 and TRBJ2-1): SQTIHQWPATLVQPVGSPLSLECTVEGTSNPNLYWYRQAAGRGLQLLFYSVGIGQISSEVPQNLSASRPQDRQFILSSKKLLLSDSGFYLCAWSPTSSNEQFFGPGTRLTVL.